This T cell receptor (beta chain) appears in the sequencing data of a study of CD8+ T cells in alopecia areata. Study-wide points: Normal-skin resident alphabeta T cells also appear among scalp sample sequences. Lesional tissue from the scalp (especially in alopecia totalis/universalis) showed higher clonality than normal scalp.

Turning to this clone: Its target is unknown.

RNA extraction was followed by reverse transcription into cDNA, which acted as the sequencing template. TCRdb's copy holds only in-frame clones and misses some; the assay was immunoSEQ multiplex PCR. The table shows 150,000 to 200,000 clones, with around 57% occurring only once. After removal of 0 bases from V and 3 bases from J, the junction contained 3 bases not matched to a gene. The length of the CDR3 is 15 residues. Per the germline V gene, CDR1 is SEHNR and CDR2 is FQNEAQ (reference sequence). Sequencing was done on a sample of CD4+ T cells sorted from blood. The receptor was derived from a human donor in good health. V is TRBV7-9 and J is TRBJ2-7, with 9 positions matching TRBD1. The CDR3 here is CASSLAGTGRYEQYF. The CDR3 nucleotides are TGTGCCAGCAGCTTAGCTGGGACAGGGCGCTACGAGCAGTACTTC. The full variable domain, in which reference TRBV7-9 and TRBJ2-7 provide the parts outside the CDR3, is DTGVSQNPRHKITKRGQNVTFRCDPISEHNRLYWYRQTLGQGPEFLTYFQNEAQLEKSRLLSDRFSAERPKGSFSTLEIQRTEQGDSAMYLCASSLAGTGRYEQYFGPGTRLTVT.